The 21 T cell receptor beta chains reported below all come from one sample, sequenced in a study of T cell repertoires in cytomegalovirus infection. Each CDR3 protein gets one entry after TCRdb re-called the reads with MiXCR. The sample holds roughly 230,000 distinct CDR3 sequences, approximately 15% seen once. Source material: CD8+ T cells from PBMCs. These receptors were obtained from a human donor in good health (CMV status not recorded). Some clones in this sample may be carry-over from other donors' samples.

This clonotype occurred many times. The chain is built from TRBV6-1 and TRBJ1-5, with a tentative D call TRBD1 (5 bases). V was cut by 2 bases and J by 8 bases, with 22 bases left in between. Germline assignment: CDR1 MNHNS and CDR2 SASEGT. The CDR3 consists of 17 residues. The CDR3 DNA reads TGTGCCAGCAGTGAACCCCCGGGACTTACAATCAGAGAGCCCCAGCATTTT. Translated: CASSEPPGLTIREPQHF.

The V gene is TRBV6-1, the J gene TRBJ2-7; the D gene is possibly TRBD1 (6 bases). Germline CDR1 is MNHNS and CDR2 is SASEGT. The V and J ends lost 0 bases and 3 bases respectively, with 12 bases between them. This CDR3 has 15 residues. The CDR3: CASSEARQGYYEQYF. Written as DNA, the CDR3 is TGTGCCAGCAGTGAAGCACGGCAGGGGTACTACGAGCAGTACTTC.

This clonotype was found a few times. The CDR3 DNA follows: TGTGCCAGCAGCTTGGATTCAGGATACACCGGGGAGCTGTTTTTT. This encodes CASSLDSGYTGELFF. This chain connects TRBV11-2 to TRBJ2-2; D uncertain. The CDR3 spans 15 residues. CDR1 is SGHAT, CDR2 FQNNGV, per germline. V shed 3 bases and J shed 3 bases, with 11 bases lying between them.

This clonotype was picked up a small number of times. This sequence joins TRBV20-1 and TRBJ1-2, with D tentatively TRBD1 (5 bases). The CDR3 extends over 13 amino acids. Germline assignment: CDR1 DFQATT and CDR2 SNEGSKA (reference sequence). Trimming stripped 3 bases from V and 0 bases from J, with 8 bases between. The chain's CDR3 is CSASSDTNYGYTF. CDR3 in DNA: TGCAGTGCTAGCTCGGACACTAACTATGGCTACACCTTC.

On this clonotype: Given a much more abundant clone one base away, this may be a read error. The CDR3 nucleotides read TGTGCCAGCAGCTTAAGGGGGTACGAGCAGTACTTC. Translation: CASSLRGYEQYF. The chain has TRBV7-9 and TRBJ2-7; TRBD1 might be the D (6 bases). This CDR3 has 12 residues. V shed 2 bases and J shed 4 bases, with 6 bases lying between them. Germline V CDR1 and CDR2: SEHNR, FQNEAQ (reference sequence).

There are many counts of this clonotype. The gene calls are TRBV7-2 and TRBJ2-7; unclear D gene. V lost 0 bases, J lost 6 bases, and 12 bases lay in between. This CDR3 is 14 amino acids long. From germline, CDR1 is SGHTA and CDR2 FQGNSA. The CDR3 is CASSLAGPSTEQYF. The DNA of the CDR3 is TGTGCCAGCAGCTTAGCGGGTCCGTCGACCGAGCAGTACTTC.

A note on this clonotype: A much larger clone differs from this one at a single base, so this may be a read error. The V gene is TRBV4-3, the J gene TRBJ2-1, with D possibly being TRBD2 (6 bases). The CDR3 runs 13 residues. CDR1 LGHNA and CDR2 YSLEER come from the germline V gene. DNA of the CDR3: TGCGCCAGCAGCCCAGGACTAATTAATGAGCCGTTCTTC. This encodes CASSPGLINEPFF.

V usage is TRBV4-3 and J usage is TRBJ1-4; D is possibly TRBD1 (5 bases). V was cut by 0 bases and J by 3 bases, with 14 bases left in between. The CDR3 runs to 17 residues. In germline, CDR1 is LGHNA, CDR2 YSLEER. The CDR3 is CASSQDPGGASNEKLFF. In DNA, the CDR3 is TGCGCCAGCAGCCAAGATCCCGGGGGAGCATCTAATGAAAAACTGTTTTTT.

This clonotype occurred many times. The CDR3 loop is CASSLSGAGQPQHF. Here the CDR3 DNA reads TGTGCCAGCAGCTTATCAGGGGCAGGTCAGCCCCAGCATTTT. The V call is TRBV7-9, the J call TRBJ1-5, with D tentatively TRBD1 (6 bases). CDR1 is SEHNR and CDR2 is FQNEAQ in the germline V gene (reference sequence). With 2 bases removed from V and 6 bases from J, the gap between germline ends came to 11 bases. CDR3 length equals 14 residues.

This clonotype has only a few counts. V is TRBV2 and J is TRBJ2-7; a weak D match, TRBD1 (6 bases). V was trimmed by 10 bases and J by 3 bases, leaving 28 bases between them. CDR3 length: 17 residues. Germline V gene data show CDR1 as SNHLY and CDR2 as FYNNEI. CDR3 nucleotides: TGTGCCACCAGGAGATACAACGTGGGACAACTCGACTACGAGCAGTACTTC. Residues: CATRRYNVGQLDYEQYF.

The chain joins TRBV6-1 to TRBJ2-7, with 8 bases lining up with TRBD1. V shed 4 bases and J 5 bases; nucleotides not matched to a gene: 10. CDR1 is MNHNS, CDR2 SASEGT, per germline. The CDR3 is 15 amino acids. As DNA, the CDR3 is TGTGCCAGCAGTGTGAGGACAGGGCCCTTCGACGAGCAGTACTTC. It is translated as CASSVRTGPFDEQYF.

This clonotype occurred once. This may be a read error, as it is one base from a much larger clone. The chain combines TRBV7-6 with TRBJ2-1; 10 bases agree with TRBD2. Germline-derived CDR1 and CDR2 are SGHVS and FNYEAQ. The V and J ends lost 5 bases and 8 bases, in that order; junction bases with no gene match: 9. CDR3 length equals 15 residues. The CDR3 loop reads CASSLPGLARHEQFF. As DNA, the CDR3 is TGTGCCAGCAGCCTCCCGGGACTAGCGAGACATGAGCAGTTCTTC.

The chain carries TRBV2 and TRBJ2-2; 7 nucleotides line up with TRBD1. Trimming cost V 4 bases and J 6 bases; bases outside gene matches: 20. This CDR3 has 19 residues. Germline CDR1 and CDR2: SNHLY and FYNNEI. This CDR3 reads CASSVDLLTGKFFAGELFF. DNA of the CDR3: TGTGCCAGCAGTGTTGACTTACTGACAGGGAAGTTTTTCGCCGGGGAGCTGTTTTTT.

The chain links TRBV2 to TRBJ2-5, with 7 bases that match TRBD2. The germline V gene has CDR1 SNHLY and CDR2 FYNNEI. This CDR3 contains 15 residues. V shed 6 bases, J shed 2 bases, and the junction held 9 bases outside the gene matches. The chain's CDR3 is CASRDGRGEQETQYF. As DNA, the CDR3 is TGTGCCAGCAGGGACGGTCGGGGGGAACAAGAGACCCAGTACTTC. The full variable domain, rest sourced from reference TRBV2 and TRBJ2-5, is EPEVTQTPSHQVTQMGQEVILRCVPISNHLYFYWYRQILGQKVEFLVSFYNNEISEKSEIFDDQFSVERPDGSNFTLKIRSTKLEDSAMYFCASRDGRGEQETQYFGPGTRLLVL.

The rearrangement uses TRBV7-9 and TRBJ1-5, with a possible D match to TRBD1 (6 bases). Trimming shortened V by 4 bases and J by 4 bases, and 8 bases separated the two germline ends. The V gene's germline CDR1 is SEHNR and CDR2 FQNEAQ (reference sequence). This CDR3 spans 13 amino acids. The CDR3 region has the DNA TGTGCCAGCAGCTCTACAGGGAATCAGCCCCAGCATTTT. This sequence encodes CASSSTGNQPQHF.

The chain couples TRBV20-1 to TRBJ2-1; 8 bases align to TRBD1. This CDR3 has 15 amino acids. V dropped 0 bases and J dropped 12; count of bases not matched to a gene: 13. Germline V gene data show CDR1 as DFQATT and CDR2 as SNEGSKA (reference sequence). This CDR3 is CSARDRGQARRRQFF. The CDR3 nucleotides are TGCAGTGCTAGAGATCGGGGACAGGCCCGAAGGAGGCAGTTCTTC.

This clonotype was observed a handful of times. The chain links TRBV28 to TRBJ2-7; 7 bases are a match to TRBD1. CDR1 is MDHEN, CDR2 SYDVKM, per germline. The V segment lost 6 bases and the J segment 4 bases; nucleotides outside the gene matches: 6. This CDR3 spans 13 amino acids. This CDR3 reads CASRRQGAYEQYF. Here the CDR3 DNA reads TGTGCCAGCAGACGACAGGGTGCTTACGAGCAGTACTTC.

This clonotype was found many times. The V call is TRBV28, the J call TRBJ1-2; perhaps TRBD1 as D (5 bases). Germline CDR1 is MDHEN and CDR2 is SYDVKM. Trimming took 5 bases from V and 3 from J, leaving 13 bases between them. The CDR3 has 14 residues. The CDR3 reads CASSGDVRDYGYTF. The CDR3 DNA is TGTGCCAGCAGTGGGGACGTCCGGGACTATGGCTACACCTTC.

The CDR3 coding sequence is TGCAGCGTTGAAGACGACGGGGAATCGCAGTATTTT. It specifies CSVEDDGESQYF. The V call is TRBV29-1, the J call TRBJ2-3; TRBD2 is a possible D gene (5 bases). Trimming cost V 0 bases and J 10 bases, with 11 bases left between them. CDR3 size: 12 residues. From germline, CDR1 is SQVTM and CDR2 ANQGSEA.

This clonotype was counted between two and nine times. This chain uses TRBV29-1 with TRBJ2-1; possibly TRBD1 for D (6 bases). The ends were cut back, 6 bases at V and 10 bases at J, with 7 bases in the middle. The CDR3 has 9 residues. Germline V lookup: CDR1 SQVTM, CDR2 ANQGSEA. CDR3 DNA: TGCAGCGTCCAGGGGGAGCAGTTCTTC. It yields the protein CSVQGEQFF.

This clonotype was seen only a few times. One junction end does not reproduce the germline sequence, and a read error may be involved. V gene TRBV28 combines with J gene TRBJ2-7; TRBD1 matches at 7 bases. The CDR3 sequence is 15 residues long. Germline V lookup: CDR1 MDHEN, CDR2 SYDVKM. The CDR3 DNA reads TGTGCCAGCAGTGCCCTACAGGGGATAAGAGACGAGCAGTACTTT. It yields the protein CASSALQGIRDEQYF.